Below, one T cell receptor (beta chain) is given with its context. Antigen: not known. This entry belongs to a study of monozygotic twins with inflammatory bowel disease. Broader study findings: Healthy twins showed more clonotype sharing with others than IBD patients, especially patients with disease activity. IBD-affected twins scored below their healthy co-twins in TCRbeta diversity (inverse Simpson). Concordant and discordant twins showed no difference in repertoire similarity, possibly from limited power.

The CDR3 extends over 15 amino acids. Germline V gene sequence: CDR1 DFQATT, CDR2 SNEGSKA (reference sequence). TCRdb re-called the 5' RACE reads and shows each CDR3 protein once, DNA omitted. The repertoire table contains approximately 380,000 distinct CDR3 sequences. Sequenced sample: blood. This sequence originates from a human donor with ulcerative colitis or Crohn's disease, or a healthy co-twin of an affected twin (not recorded which). The gene calls are TRBV20-1 and TRBJ1-5; TCRdb gives TRBD1 as the D gene, but with no DNA this cannot be confirmed. CDR3 amino acids: CSARVDREGNQPQHF.